Listed below are T cell receptor beta chains from one sample, sequenced in a study of T cell repertoires in cytomegalovirus infection. MiXCR, applied by TCRdb to the reads, yields one record per CDR3 protein. There are 680,000 or so distinct CDR3 sequences in the sample; around 35% occur only once, and 15% to 20% lies in the top ten. These receptors lack a known antigen. The specimen comprised cultured PBMCs, sampled from culture after CMV antigen stimulation. The source of these receptors is a human donor in good health (CMV status not recorded). Some clones in this sample may be carry-over from other donors' samples. Each CDR3 is given with its conserved first and last residue. A D gene is named only where the DNA matches it firmly. Clone size appears in some rows only: once, few, many, or a class for an expanded clone.

clone_size: NA; d_call: NA; v_call: TRBV19; j_call: TRBJ2-1; cdr3_aa: CASSIFERRDEQFF; cdr3_nt: TGTGCCAGTAGTATATTTGAGCGCCGAGATGAGCAGTTCTTC
clone_size: NA; d_call: NA; v_call: TRBV10-3; j_call: TRBJ1-1; cdr3_aa: CAISPRTAMNTEAFF; cdr3_nt: TGTGCCATCTCCCCTAGGACCGCCATGAACACTGAAGCTTTCTTT
clone_size: NA; d_call: NA; v_call: TRBV4-1; j_call: TRBJ1-1; cdr3_aa: CASSQDAYTEAFF; cdr3_nt: TGCGCCAGCAGCCAAGATGCGTACACTGAAGCTTTCTTT
clone_size: many; d_call: NA; v_call: TRBV7-2; j_call: TRBJ2-7; cdr3_aa: CASSPLGELGYEQYF; cdr3_nt: TGTGCCAGCAGCCCCCTGGGGGAGCTCGGTTACGAGCAGTACTTC
clone_size: NA; d_call: NA; v_call: TRBV4-2; j_call: TRBJ2-7; cdr3_aa: CASSLGGAEGYEQYF; cdr3_nt: TGTGCCAGCAGCCTAGGTGGGGCGGAGGGCTACGAGCAGTACTTC
clone_size: once; d_call: NA; v_call: TRBV6-2/TRBV6-3; j_call: TRBJ2-3; cdr3_aa: CASLARTARTDTQYF; cdr3_nt: TGTGCCAGCCTCGCCCGGACGGCACGAACAGATACGCAGTATTTT
clone_size: NA; d_call: TRBD2; v_call: TRBV4-1; j_call: TRBJ2-3; cdr3_aa: CASSQVIAGLNTDTQYF; cdr3_nt: TGCGCCAGCAGCCAAGTCATAGCGGGACTCAACACAGATACGCAGTATTTT
clone_size: many; d_call: NA; v_call: TRBV7-8; j_call: TRBJ1-1; cdr3_aa: CASSLRLMNTEAFF; cdr3_nt: TGTGCCAGCAGCCTCAGGCTAATGAACACTGAAGCTTTCTTT
clone_size: NA; d_call: NA; v_call: TRBV4-1; j_call: TRBJ2-1; cdr3_aa: CASSQDSWPSYNEQFF; cdr3_nt: TGCGCCAGCAGCCAAGATAGCTGGCCCTCCTACAATGAGCAGTTCTTC
clone_size: few; d_call: TRBD1; v_call: TRBV7-2; j_call: TRBJ1-2; cdr3_aa: CASSPTGGGGYTF; cdr3_nt: TGTGCCAGCAGTCCGACAGGGGGCGGTGGCTACACCTTC
clone_size: few; d_call: NA; v_call: TRBV10-1; j_call: TRBJ2-1; cdr3_aa: CASSGGPSSSYNEQFF; cdr3_nt: TGCGCCTCCTCAGGCGGCCCATCCAGCTCCTACAATGAGCAGTTCTTC
clone_size: NA; d_call: NA; v_call: TRBV6-8; j_call: TRBJ1-3; cdr3_aa: CASSRDGGNTIYF; cdr3_nt: TGTGCCAGCAGCCGCGATGGCGGAAACACCATATATTTT
clone_size: few; d_call: TRBD1; v_call: TRBV5-4; j_call: TRBJ2-5; cdr3_aa: CASSLWTGGETQYF; cdr3_nt: TGTGCCAGCAGCTTGTGGACAGGGGGGGAGACCCAGTACTTC
clone_size: NA; d_call: TRBD1; v_call: TRBV7-2; j_call: TRBJ1-4; cdr3_aa: CASSTGGPNEKLFF; cdr3_nt: TGTGCCAGCAGCACAGGGGGGCCTAATGAAAAACTGTTTTTT
clone_size: NA; d_call: NA; v_call: TRBV12-3/TRBV12-4; j_call: TRBJ2-3; cdr3_aa: CASSPRRSIDTDTQYF; cdr3_nt: TGTGCCAGCAGCCCCCGGCGGAGCATAGACACAGATACGCAGTATTTT
clone_size: once; d_call: NA; v_call: TRBV12-3/TRBV12-4; j_call: TRBJ2-2; cdr3_aa: CASSPPQGLGYTGELFF; cdr3_nt: TGTGCCAGCAGTCCACCCCAGGGGTTAGGGTACACCGGGGAGCTGTTTTTT
clone_size: NA; d_call: NA; v_call: TRBV18; j_call: TRBJ1-5; cdr3_aa: CASSQGAQQPQHF; cdr3_nt: TGTGCCAGCTCACAAGGGGCACAGCAGCCCCAGCATTTT
clone_size: many; d_call: TRBD2; v_call: TRBV7-2; j_call: TRBJ2-3; cdr3_aa: CASSLSGGAIDTQYF; cdr3_nt: TGTGCCAGCAGCCTGAGCGGGGGGGCCATAGATACGCAGTATTTT
clone_size: NA; d_call: TRBD2; v_call: TRBV6-1; j_call: TRBJ2-1; cdr3_aa: CASSYGTSGGGDEQFF; cdr3_nt: TGTGCCAGCAGTTACGGGACTAGCGGGGGCGGGGATGAGCAGTTCTTC
clone_size: NA; d_call: NA; v_call: TRBV7-6; j_call: TRBJ2-1; cdr3_aa: CASSPAWVGNEQFF; cdr3_nt: TGTGCCAGCAGCCCGGCCTGGGTCGGCAATGAGCAGTTCTTC
clone_size: NA; d_call: NA; v_call: TRBV10-3; j_call: TRBJ1-5; cdr3_aa: CAISGPLNQPQHF; cdr3_nt: TGTGCCATCAGCGGACCTCTCAATCAGCCCCAGCATTTT
clone_size: few; d_call: TRBD2; v_call: TRBV4-3; j_call: TRBJ2-3; cdr3_aa: CASSQGRREDTDTQYF; cdr3_nt: TGCGCCAGCAGCCAAGGACGGCGGGAGGACACAGATACGCAGTATTTT
clone_size: few; d_call: TRBD2; v_call: TRBV11-3; j_call: TRBJ2-1; cdr3_aa: CASSPRSGNVEQFF; cdr3_nt: TGTGCCAGCAGCCCCCGGAGCGGGAATGTTGAGCAGTTCTTC
clone_size: few; d_call: TRBD1; v_call: TRBV11-2; j_call: TRBJ2-3; cdr3_aa: CASSPNRQGMPDTQYF; cdr3_nt: TGTGCCAGCAGCCCAAACAGACAGGGTATGCCAGATACGCAGTATTTT
clone_size: NA; d_call: NA; v_call: TRBV20-1; j_call: TRBJ1-1; cdr3_aa: CSARDFPGGREAFF; cdr3_nt: TGCAGTGCTAGAGACTTTCCGGGGGGCAGAGAAGCTTTCTTT
clone_size: once; d_call: NA; v_call: TRBV28; j_call: TRBJ1-3; cdr3_aa: CASSPPRRDPGNTIYF; cdr3_nt: TGTGCCAGCAGTCCCCCCCGGAGGGACCCAGGAAACACCATATATTTT